This entry describes one T cell receptor (beta chain). It differs at one base from a far larger clone, so likely a read error. First-strand cDNA relied on TRAV- and TRBV-specific primers spanning alpha and beta chains. Over roughly 20 PCR cycles, TCRs were amplified from a constant-region primer and V-primer adapter. TCRdb analysed the reads with MiXCR anew, one entry per CDR3 protein. The sample holds 60,000 to 75,000 distinct CDR3 sequences, around 27% seen once. Time point described: before trial treatment. Nivolumab, ipilimumab, aspirin, low-dose cyclophosphamide and low-dose radiotherapy were given to donors. These data originate in a study of low-dose radiotherapy and immunotherapy resistance in tumors. About the study: Cohort 1 was treated with 0.5 Gy per fraction at 2-week intervals, amounting to 6.5 Gy overall. Nivolumab was given to patients as a 240 mg flat dose every two weeks, and ipilimumab at 1 mg/kg every six weeks. Both were delivered intravenously. Participants were given intravenous cyclophosphamide 200 mg/m2 every two weeks, one day before radiation and immunotherapy.

The CDR3 extends over 14 amino acids. Germline V lookup: CDR1 MNHNY, CDR2 SVGAGI (reference sequence). The sequenced sample was PBMCs, obtained before treatment. The chain links TRBV6-6 to TRBJ2-7; 7 positions agree with TRBD1. This TCR was recovered from a male donor with rectosigmoid adenocarcinoma. The CDR3 nucleotides read TGTACCAGCAGTGCCGGGACAGAAGATTACGAGCAGTACTTC. Amino acid sequence: CTSSAGTEDYEQYF.